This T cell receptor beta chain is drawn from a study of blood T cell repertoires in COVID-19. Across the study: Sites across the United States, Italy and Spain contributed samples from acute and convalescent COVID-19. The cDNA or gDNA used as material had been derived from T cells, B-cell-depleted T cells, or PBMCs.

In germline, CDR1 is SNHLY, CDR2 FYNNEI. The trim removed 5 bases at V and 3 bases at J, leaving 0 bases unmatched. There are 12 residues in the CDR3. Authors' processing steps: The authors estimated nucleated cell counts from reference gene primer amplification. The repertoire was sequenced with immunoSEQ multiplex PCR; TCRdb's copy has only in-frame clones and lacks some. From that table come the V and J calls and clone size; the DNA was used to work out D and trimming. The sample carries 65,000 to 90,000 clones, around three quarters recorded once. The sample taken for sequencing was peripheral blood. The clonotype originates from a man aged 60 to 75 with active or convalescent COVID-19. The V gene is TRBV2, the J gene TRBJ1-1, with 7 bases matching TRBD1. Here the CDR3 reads CASSTGDTEAFF. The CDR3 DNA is TGTGCCAGCAGTACAGGGGACACTGAAGCTTTCTTT.